The 6 T cell receptor beta chains below were found in one sample sequenced in a study of shared clonotypes between healthy human individuals. Method: immunoSEQ multiplex PCR; TCRdb's copy keeps in-frame clones and lacks some. The profile shows about 1 million clones, about 80% of them singletons. The sample was memory CD4+ T cells sorted from blood. As for subset: CD45RA-negative fraction. The receptors shown here come from a man aged 18 to 30 in good health.

The chain links TRBV7-9 to TRBJ2-4; maybe TRBD2 (6 bases). CDR1 and CDR2 (germline): SEHNR, FQNEAQ (reference sequence). V shed 5 bases and J shed 8 bases, with 16 bases lying between them. The CDR3 contains 14 residues. CDR3 sequence (DNA): TGTGCCAGCAGCGACCGGGACTCATGGGACATTCAGTACTTC. Residues: CASSDRDSWDIQYF. Full variable domain (rest looked up from reference TRBV7-9 and TRBJ2-4): DTGVSQNPRHKITKRGQNVTFRCDPISEHNRLYWYRQTLGQGPEFLTYFQNEAQLEKSRLLSDRFSAERPKGSFSTLEIQRTEQGDSAMYLCASSDRDSWDIQYFGAGTRLSVL.

This clone appeared once. V usage is TRBV4-1 and J usage is TRBJ2-6; a weak D match, TRBD1 (5 bases). The CDR3 has 16 residues. CDR1 is MGHRA, CDR2 YSYEKL, per germline. V lost 1 base, J lost 2 bases, and 9 bases lay in between. CDR3 loop: CASSQGSGPGANVLTF. The CDR3 bases are TGCGCCAGCAGCCAAGGTTCAGGGCCTGGGGCCAACGTCCTGACTTTC.

This chain links TRBV10-3 with TRBJ1-4; D gene uncertain. CDR1 is ENHRY and CDR2 is SYGVKD in the germline V gene. V was shortened by 0 bases and J by 8 bases, with 7 bases between the two germline ends. The CDR3 spans 13 residues. Written as DNA, the CDR3 is TGTGCCATCAGTGAGTCACCAGGCGAAAAACTGTTTTTT. Translating it yields CAISESPGEKLFF.

The chain employs TRBV10-2 and TRBJ2-3; tentative D call: TRBD1 (6 bases). Per the germline V gene, CDR1 is WSHSY and CDR2 is SAAADI. Trimming pared 7 bases from V and 6 bases from J, leaving 8 bases between. This CDR3 region has 11 residues. CDR3 protein: CASTQGDTQYF. Written as DNA, the CDR3 is TGCGCCAGCACGCAGGGGGATACGCAGTATTTT.

Of note for this clone: In the same sample, other DNA sequences code for this CDR3. The rearrangement joins TRBV29-1 to TRBJ1-1, with TRBD1 matching 7 bases. The CDR3 extends over 12 amino acids. CDR1 SQVTM and CDR2 ANQGSEA come from the germline V gene. V lost 7 bases, J lost 1 base, and 3 bases stayed unmatched. This chain's CDR3 is CSARTGNTEAFF. DNA of the CDR3: TGCAGCGCCCGGACAGGGAACACTGAAGCTTTCTTT.

This chain uses TRBV10-3 with TRBJ1-1, with 7 positions matching TRBD1. Germline loops: CDR1 ENHRY, CDR2 SYGVKD. CDR3 length: 14 residues. After removal of 7 bases from V and 1 base from J, the junction contained 6 bases not matched to a gene. CDR3 residues: CAITYDRANTEAFF. In DNA form, the CDR3 reads TGTGCCATCACCTATGACAGGGCGAACACTGAAGCTTTCTTT.